This T cell receptor (beta chain) was obtained from a study of Ad26.COV2.S vaccination and SARS-CoV-2 variants. The CDR3 is made up of 13 amino acids. The V end lost 1 base, the J end lost 0 bases, and 4 bases lay between the germline ends. Germline assignment: CDR1 SGHDT and CDR2 YYEEEE. This table comes from immunoSEQ multiplex PCR, and its TCRdb copy is limited to in-frame clones, with some not included. The sample contains around 270,000 clones, roughly nine tenths of which appear only once. Sample treatment: over 15 received Ad26.COV2.S at low or high dose, single or two shots; roughly 5 received placebo; per-sample allocation not given. The samples were gathered on day 63 after the first injection of vaccine or placebo.

This sequence was found in a person aged 18 to 65 who received the Ad26.COV2.S COVID-19 vaccine or a placebo. The chain joins TRBV5-6 to TRBJ1-2; D unresolved. The sample in question was peripheral blood, obtained in a trial of Ad26.COV2.S vaccine versus placebo. This chain's CDR3 is CASSLRANYGYTF. The CDR3, as DNA: TGTGCCAGCAGCTTGAGGGCTAACTATGGCTACACCTTC.